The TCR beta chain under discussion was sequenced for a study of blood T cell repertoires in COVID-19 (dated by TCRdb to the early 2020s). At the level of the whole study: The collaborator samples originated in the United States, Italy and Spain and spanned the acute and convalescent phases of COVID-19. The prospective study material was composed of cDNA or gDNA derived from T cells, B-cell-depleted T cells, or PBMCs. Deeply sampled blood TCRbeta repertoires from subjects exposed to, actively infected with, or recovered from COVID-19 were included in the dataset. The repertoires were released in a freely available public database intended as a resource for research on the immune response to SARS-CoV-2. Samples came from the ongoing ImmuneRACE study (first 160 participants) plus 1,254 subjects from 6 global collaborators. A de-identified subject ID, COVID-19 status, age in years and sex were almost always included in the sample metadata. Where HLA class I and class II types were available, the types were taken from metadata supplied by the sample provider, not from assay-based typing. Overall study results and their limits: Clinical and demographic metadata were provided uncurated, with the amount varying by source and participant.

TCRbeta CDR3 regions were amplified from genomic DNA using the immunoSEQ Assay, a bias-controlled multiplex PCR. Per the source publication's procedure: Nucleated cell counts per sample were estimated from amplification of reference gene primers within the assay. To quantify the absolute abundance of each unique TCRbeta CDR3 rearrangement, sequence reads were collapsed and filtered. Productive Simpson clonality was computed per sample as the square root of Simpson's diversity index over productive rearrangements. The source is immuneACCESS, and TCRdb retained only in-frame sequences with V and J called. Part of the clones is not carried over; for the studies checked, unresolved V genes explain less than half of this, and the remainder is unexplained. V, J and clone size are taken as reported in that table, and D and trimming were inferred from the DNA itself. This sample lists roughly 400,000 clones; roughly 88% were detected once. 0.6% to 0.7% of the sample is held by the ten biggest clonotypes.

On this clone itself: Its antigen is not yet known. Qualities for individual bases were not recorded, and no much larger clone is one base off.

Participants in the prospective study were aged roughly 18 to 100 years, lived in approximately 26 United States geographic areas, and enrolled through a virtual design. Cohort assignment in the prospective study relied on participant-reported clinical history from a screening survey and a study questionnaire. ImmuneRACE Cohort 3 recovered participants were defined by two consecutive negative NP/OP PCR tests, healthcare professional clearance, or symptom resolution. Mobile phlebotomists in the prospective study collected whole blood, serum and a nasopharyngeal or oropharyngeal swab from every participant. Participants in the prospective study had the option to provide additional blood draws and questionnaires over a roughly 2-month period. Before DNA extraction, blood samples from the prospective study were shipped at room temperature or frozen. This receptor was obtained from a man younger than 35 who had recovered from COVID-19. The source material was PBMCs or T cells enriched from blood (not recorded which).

CDR3 region: CASSFRGNYGYTF. The DNA sequence is as follows: TGTGCCAGCAGCTTTAGGGGTAACTATGGCTACACCTTC. The chain joins TRBV7-9 to TRBJ1-2, and TRBD1 may be the D gene, going by 5 matching bases. Counted from cysteine to phenylalanine, this CDR3 has 13 amino acids. This entry keeps only the CDR3 DNA: 39 bases, framed from base 1. From a lookup of the germline V gene (reference sequence), CDR1 and CDR2 are SEHNR and FQNEAQ. The V and J ends are trimmed by 3 bases and 1 base, leaving 6 bases between them.